This TCR beta chain was obtained from a study of post-analysis software for immune sequencing data. Looking at the study overall: The study covered relapsing-remitting, secondary progressive and progressive-relapsing courses of multiple sclerosis.

V was clipped by 0 bases and J by 2 bases; unmatched bases: 5. This CDR3 contains 16 residues. The germline V gene encodes CDR1 DFQATT and CDR2 SNEGSKA (reference sequence). With respect to this clonotype: The antigen remains undetermined.

Study-wide points: Batch-matched samples strongly co-clustered by F measure. For normalized Chao1 diversity, multiple sclerosis patients scored significantly lower than controls did. TRBV5-6, TRBV5-1 and TRBV20-1 belonged to a set of roughly five TRBV segments that were more frequent in patients than controls.

TCR beta cDNA libraries included unique molecular identifiers. Each sample of about 0.95 to 11 million input T cells yielded roughly 0.5 million cDNA molecules, so each molecule approximated one T cell. TCRdb reprocessed the PCR reads via MiXCR and lists one record per CDR3 protein. The table shows 800,000 to 950,000 distinct CDR3 sequences, with around 50% occurring only once. The sequence came from a girl between 5 and 17 years old with multiple sclerosis. This rearrangement joins TRBV20-1 to TRBJ2-7; TRBD2 agrees at 12 bases. Sequencing input: blood. The CDR3, as DNA: TGCAGTGCTAGAGATGGCGGACTAGCGGGGACCTACGAGCAGTACTTC. The encoded protein is CSARDGGLAGTYEQYF.